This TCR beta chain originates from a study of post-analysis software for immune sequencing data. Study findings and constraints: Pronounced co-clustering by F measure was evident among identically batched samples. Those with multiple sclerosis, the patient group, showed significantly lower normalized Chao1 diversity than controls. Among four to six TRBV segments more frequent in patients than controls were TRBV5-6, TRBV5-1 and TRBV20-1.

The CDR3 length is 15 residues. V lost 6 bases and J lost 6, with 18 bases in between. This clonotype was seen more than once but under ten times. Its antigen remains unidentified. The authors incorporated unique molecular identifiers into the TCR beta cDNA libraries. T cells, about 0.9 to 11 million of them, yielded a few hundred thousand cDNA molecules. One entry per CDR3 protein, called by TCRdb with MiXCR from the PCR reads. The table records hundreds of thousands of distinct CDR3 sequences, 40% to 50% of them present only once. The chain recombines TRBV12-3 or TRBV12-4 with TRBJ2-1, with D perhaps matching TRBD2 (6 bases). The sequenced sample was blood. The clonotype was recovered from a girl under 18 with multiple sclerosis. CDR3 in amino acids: CASSRSGHPSNEQFF. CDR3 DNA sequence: TGTGCCAGCAGCCGTAGCGGCCACCCAAGCAATGAGCAGTTCTTC.